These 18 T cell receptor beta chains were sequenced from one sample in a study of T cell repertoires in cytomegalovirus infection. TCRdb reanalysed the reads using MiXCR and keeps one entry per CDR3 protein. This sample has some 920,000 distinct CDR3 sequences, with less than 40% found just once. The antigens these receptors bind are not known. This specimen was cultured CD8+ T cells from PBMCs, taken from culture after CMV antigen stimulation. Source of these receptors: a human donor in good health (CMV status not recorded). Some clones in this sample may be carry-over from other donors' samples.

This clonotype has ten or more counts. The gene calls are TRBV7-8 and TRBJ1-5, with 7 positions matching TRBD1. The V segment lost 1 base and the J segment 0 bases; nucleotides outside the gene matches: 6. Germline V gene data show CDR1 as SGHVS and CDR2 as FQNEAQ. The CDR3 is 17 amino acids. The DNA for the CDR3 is TGTGCCAGCAGCTTAGTTGGGACAGAAAATAGCAATCAGCCCCAGCATTTT. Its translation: CASSLVGTENSNQPQHF.

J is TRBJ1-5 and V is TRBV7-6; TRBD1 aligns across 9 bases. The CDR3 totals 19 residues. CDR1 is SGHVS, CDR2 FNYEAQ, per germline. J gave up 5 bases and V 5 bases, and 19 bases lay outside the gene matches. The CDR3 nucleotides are TGTGCCAGCAGCCCCTGGAGGGACAGGGACCGGGTGGGCGATCAGCCCCAGCATTTT. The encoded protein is CASSPWRDRDRVGDQPQHF.

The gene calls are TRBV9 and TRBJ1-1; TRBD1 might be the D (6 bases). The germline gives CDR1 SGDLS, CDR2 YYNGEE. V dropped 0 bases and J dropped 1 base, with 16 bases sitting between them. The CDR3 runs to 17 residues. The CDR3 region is CASSVEGRTVANTEAFF. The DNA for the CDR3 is TGTGCCAGCAGCGTAGAAGGTAGGACAGTGGCGAACACTGAAGCTTTCTTT.

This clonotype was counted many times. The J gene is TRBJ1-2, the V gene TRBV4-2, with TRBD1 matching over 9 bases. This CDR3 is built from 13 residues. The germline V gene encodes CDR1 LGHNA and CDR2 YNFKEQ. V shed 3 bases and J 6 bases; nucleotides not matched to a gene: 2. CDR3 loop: CASSQDRGDGYTF. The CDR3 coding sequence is TGTGCCAGCAGCCAGGACAGGGGAGATGGCTACACCTTC.

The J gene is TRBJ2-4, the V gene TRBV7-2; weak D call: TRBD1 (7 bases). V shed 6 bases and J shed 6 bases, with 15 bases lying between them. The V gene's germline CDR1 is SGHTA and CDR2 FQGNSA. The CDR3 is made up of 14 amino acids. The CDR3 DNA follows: TGTGCCAGCAGGGAACAGGGGCGGGGAAACATTCAGTACTTC. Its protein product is CASREQGRGNIQYF.

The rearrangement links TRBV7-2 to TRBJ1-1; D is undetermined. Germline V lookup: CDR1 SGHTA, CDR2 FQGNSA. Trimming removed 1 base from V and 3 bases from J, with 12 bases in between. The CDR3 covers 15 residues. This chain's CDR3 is CASSLVPNKDTEAFF. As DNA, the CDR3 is TGTGCCAGCAGCTTAGTTCCCAATAAGGACACTGAAGCTTTCTTT. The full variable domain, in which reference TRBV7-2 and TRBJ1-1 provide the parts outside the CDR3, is GAGVSQSPSNKVTEKGKDVELRCDPISGHTALYWYRQSLGQGLEFLIYFQGNSAPDKSGLPSDRFSAERTGGSVSTLTIQRTQQEDSAVYLCASSLVPNKDTEAFFGQGTRLTVV.

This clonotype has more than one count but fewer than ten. Here the CDR3 reads CASSLENRPIQLTDTQYF. The CDR3 DNA reads as TGTGCCAGCAGCTTAGAGAACAGGCCAATACAGCTCACAGATACGCAGTATTTT. The chain has TRBV7-9 and TRBJ2-3, with D maybe TRBD1 (5 bases). CDR3 length equals 18 residues. The germline V gene has CDR1 SEHNR and CDR2 FQNEAQ (reference sequence). V was shortened by 1 base and J by 2 bases, with 19 bases between the two germline ends.

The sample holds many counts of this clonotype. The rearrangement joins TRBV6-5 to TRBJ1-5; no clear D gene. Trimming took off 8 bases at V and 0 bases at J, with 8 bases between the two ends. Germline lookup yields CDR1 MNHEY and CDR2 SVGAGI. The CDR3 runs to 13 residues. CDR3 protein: CASQAVSNQPQHF. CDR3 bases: TGTGCCAGCCAGGCAGTTAGCAATCAGCCCCAGCATTTT.

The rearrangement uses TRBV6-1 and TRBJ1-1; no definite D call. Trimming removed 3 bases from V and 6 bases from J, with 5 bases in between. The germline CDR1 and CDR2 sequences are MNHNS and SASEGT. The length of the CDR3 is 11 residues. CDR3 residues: CASSDWAEAFF. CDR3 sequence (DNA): TGTGCCAGCAGTGATTGGGCTGAAGCTTTCTTT.

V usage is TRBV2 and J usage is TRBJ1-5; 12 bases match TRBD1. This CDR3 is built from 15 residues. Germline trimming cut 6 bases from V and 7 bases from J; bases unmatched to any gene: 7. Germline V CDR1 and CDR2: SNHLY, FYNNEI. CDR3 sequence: CASSPGTGGRQPQHF. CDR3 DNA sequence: TGTGCCAGCAGCCCCGGGACAGGGGGCCGGCAGCCCCAGCATTTT.

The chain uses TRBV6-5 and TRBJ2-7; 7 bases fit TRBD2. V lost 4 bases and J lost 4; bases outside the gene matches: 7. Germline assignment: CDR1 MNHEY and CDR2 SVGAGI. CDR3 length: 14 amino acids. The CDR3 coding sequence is TGTGCCAGCAGTTCCTTAGCGGGTCATTACGAGCAGTACGTC. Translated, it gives CASSSLAGHYEQYV.

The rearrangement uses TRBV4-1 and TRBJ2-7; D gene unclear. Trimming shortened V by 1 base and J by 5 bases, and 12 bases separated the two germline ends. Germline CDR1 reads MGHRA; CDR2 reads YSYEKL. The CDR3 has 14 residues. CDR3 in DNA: TGCGCCAGCAGCCAAGGGAATAGTATCCACGAGCAGTACTTC. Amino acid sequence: CASSQGNSIHEQYF.

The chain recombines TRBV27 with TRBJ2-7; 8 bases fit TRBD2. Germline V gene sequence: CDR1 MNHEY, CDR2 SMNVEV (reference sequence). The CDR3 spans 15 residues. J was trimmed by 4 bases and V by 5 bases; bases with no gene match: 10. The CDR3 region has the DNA TGTGCCAGCAGTGAGAGCGGGGGCCCCTTTTACGAGCAGTACGTC. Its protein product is CASSESGGPFYEQYV.

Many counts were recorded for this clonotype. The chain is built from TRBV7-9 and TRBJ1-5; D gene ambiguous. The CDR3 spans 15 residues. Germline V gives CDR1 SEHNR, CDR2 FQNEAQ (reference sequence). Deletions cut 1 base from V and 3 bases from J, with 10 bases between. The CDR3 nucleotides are TGTGCCAGCAGCTTAGTATCGGGAACCAATCAGCCCCAGCATTTT. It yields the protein CASSLVSGTNQPQHF.

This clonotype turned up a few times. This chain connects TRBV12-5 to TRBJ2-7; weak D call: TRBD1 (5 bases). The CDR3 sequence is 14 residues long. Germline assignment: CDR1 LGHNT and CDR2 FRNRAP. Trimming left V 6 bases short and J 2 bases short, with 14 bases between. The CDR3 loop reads CASGTAINPYEQYF. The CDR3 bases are TGTGCTAGTGGGACAGCCATCAATCCCTACGAGCAGTACTTC.

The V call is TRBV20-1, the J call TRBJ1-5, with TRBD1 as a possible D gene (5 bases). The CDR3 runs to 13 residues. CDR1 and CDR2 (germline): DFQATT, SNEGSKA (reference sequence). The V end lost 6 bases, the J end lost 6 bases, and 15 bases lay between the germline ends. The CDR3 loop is CSAAEGRSQPQHF. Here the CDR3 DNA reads TGCAGTGCGGCTGAGGGACGCAGTCAGCCCCAGCATTTT.

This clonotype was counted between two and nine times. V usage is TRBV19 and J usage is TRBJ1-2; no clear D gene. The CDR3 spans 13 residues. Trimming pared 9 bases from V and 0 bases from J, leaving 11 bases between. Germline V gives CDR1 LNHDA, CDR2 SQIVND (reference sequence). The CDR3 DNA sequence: TGTGCCAGCCGGAGCGCTACTAACTATGGCTACACCTTC. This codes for CASRSATNYGYTF.

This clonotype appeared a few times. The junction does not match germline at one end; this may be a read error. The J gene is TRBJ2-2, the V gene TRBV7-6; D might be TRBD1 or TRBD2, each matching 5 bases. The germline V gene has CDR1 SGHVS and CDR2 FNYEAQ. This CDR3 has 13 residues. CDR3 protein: CVSSWDGTGELFF. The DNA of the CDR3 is TGTGTCAGCAGTTGGGACGGGACCGGGGAGCTGTTTTTT.